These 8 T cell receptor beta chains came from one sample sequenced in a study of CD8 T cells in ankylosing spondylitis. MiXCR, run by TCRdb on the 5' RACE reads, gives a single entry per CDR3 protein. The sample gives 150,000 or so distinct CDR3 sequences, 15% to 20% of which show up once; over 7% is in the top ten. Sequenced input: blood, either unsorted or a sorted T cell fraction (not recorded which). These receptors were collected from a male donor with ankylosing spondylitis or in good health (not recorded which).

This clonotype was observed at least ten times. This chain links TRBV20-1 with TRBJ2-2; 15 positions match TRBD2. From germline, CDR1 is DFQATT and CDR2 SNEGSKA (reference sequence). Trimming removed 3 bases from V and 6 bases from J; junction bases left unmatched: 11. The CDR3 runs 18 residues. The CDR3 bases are TGCAGTGCTAGCCCCGGACTAGCGGGAGGGGGTAGTGCCGGGGAGCTGTTTTTT. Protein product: CSASPGLAGGGSAGELFF.

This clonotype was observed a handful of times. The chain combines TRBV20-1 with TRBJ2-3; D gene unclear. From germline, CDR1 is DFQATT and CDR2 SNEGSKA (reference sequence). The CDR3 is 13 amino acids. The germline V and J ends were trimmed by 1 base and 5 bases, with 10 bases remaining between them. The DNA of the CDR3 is TGCAGTGCTAGAGGCGGAATTAAAGATACGCAGTATTTT. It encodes CSARGGIKDTQYF.

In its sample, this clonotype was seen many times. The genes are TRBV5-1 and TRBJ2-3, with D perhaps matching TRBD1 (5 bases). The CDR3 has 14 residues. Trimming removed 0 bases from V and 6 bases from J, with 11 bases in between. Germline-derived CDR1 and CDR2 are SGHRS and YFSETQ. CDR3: CASSLDWGSDTQYF. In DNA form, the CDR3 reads TGCGCCAGCAGCTTGGACTGGGGCTCGGATACGCAGTATTTT.

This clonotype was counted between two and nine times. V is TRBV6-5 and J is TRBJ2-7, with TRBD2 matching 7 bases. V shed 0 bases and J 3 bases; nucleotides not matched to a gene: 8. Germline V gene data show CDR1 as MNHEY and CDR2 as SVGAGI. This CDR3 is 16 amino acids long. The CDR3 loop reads CASSYSGGGEGYEQYF. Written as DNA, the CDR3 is TGTGCCAGCAGTTACTCGGGGGGAGGGGAGGGCTACGAGCAGTACTTC.

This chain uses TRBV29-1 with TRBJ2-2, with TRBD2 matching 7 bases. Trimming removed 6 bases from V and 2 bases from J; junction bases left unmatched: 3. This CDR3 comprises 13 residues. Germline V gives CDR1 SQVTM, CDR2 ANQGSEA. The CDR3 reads CSVTSSNTGELFF. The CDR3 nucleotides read TGCAGCGTGACTAGCAGTAACACCGGGGAGCTGTTTTTT.

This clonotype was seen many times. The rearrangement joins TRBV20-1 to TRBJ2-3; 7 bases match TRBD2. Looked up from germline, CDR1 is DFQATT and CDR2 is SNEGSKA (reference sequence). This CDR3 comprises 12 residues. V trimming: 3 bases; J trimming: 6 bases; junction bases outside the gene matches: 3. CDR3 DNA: TGCAGTGCTAGGACAGCGGGGGATACGCAGTATTTT. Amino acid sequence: CSARTAGDTQYF.

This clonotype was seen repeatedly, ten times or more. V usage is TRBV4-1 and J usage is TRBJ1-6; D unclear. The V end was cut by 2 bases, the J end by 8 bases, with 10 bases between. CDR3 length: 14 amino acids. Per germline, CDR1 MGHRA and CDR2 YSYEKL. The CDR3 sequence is CASSQFSPYSPLHF. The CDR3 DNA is TGCGCCAGCAGCCAATTCTCCCCCTATTCACCCCTCCACTTT.

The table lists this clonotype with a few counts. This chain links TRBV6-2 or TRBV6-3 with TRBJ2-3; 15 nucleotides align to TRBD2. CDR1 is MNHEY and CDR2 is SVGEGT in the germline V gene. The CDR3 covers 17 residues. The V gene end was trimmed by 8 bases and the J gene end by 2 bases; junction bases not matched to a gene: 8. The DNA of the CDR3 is TGTGCCAGCTCCCGGACTAGCGGGAGGGGACCCACAGATACGCAGTATTTT. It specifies CASSRTSGRGPTDTQYF.